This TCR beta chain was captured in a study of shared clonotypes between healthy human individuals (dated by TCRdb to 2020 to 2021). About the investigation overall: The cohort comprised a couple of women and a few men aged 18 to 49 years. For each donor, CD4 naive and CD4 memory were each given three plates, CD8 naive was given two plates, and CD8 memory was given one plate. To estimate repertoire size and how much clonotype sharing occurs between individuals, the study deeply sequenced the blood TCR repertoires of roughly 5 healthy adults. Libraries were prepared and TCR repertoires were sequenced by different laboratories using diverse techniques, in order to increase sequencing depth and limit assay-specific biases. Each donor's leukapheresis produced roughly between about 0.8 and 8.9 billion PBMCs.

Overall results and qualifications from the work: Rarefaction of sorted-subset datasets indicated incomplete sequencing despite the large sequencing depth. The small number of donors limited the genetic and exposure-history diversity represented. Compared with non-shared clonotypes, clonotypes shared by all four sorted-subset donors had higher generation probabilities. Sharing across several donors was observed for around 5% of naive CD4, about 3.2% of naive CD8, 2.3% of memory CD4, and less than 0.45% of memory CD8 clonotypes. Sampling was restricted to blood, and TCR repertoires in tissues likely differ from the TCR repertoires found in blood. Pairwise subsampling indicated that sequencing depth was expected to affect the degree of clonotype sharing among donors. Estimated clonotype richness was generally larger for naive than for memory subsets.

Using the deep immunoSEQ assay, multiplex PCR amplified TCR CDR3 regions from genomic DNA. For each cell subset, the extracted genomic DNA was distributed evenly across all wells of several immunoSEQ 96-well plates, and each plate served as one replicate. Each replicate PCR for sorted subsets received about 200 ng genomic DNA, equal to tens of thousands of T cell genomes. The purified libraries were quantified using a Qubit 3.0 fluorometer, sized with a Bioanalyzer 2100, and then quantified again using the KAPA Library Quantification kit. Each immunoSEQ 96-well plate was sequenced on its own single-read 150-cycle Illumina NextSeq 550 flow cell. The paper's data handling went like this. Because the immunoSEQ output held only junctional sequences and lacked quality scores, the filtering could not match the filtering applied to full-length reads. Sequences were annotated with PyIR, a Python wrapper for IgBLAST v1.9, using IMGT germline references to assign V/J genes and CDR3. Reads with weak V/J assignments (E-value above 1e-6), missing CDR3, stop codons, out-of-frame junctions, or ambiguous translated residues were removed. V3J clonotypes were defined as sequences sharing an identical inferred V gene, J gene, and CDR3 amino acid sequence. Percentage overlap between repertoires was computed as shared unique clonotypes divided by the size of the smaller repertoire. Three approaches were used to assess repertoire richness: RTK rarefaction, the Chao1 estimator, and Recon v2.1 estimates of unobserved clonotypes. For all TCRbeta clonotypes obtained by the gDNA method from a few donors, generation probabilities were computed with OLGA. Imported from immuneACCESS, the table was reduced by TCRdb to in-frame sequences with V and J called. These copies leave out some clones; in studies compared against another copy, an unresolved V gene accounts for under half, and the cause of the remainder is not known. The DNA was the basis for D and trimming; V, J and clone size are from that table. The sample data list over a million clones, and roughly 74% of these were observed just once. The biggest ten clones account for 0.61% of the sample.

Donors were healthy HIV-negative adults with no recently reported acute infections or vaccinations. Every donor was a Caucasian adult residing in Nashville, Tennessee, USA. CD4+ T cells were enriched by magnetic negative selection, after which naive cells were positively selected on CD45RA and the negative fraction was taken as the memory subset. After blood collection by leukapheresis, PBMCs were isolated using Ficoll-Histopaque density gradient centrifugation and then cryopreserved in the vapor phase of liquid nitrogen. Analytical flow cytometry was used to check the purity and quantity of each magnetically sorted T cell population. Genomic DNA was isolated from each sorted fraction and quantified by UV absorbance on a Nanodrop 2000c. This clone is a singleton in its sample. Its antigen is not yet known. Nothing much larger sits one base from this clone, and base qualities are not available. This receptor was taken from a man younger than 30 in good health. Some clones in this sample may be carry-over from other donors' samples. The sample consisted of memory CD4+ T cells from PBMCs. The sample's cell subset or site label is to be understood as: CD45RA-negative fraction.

The DNA reads TGCGCCAGCAGCAAAGACAGGGTTAATGAAAAACTGTTTTTT. This gives the protein CASSKDRVNEKLFF. The chain links TRBV5-1 with TRBJ1-4; the junction holds 7 bases that match TRBD1. Including cysteine and phenylalanine, the CDR3 has 14 amino acids. The sequence is cut down to CDR3 DNA, 42 bases in frame from base 1. Unmatched junction bases come to 4, with V trimmed by 4 bases and J by 4 bases. Reading the germline V gene gives CDR1 SGHRS and CDR2 YFSETQ.